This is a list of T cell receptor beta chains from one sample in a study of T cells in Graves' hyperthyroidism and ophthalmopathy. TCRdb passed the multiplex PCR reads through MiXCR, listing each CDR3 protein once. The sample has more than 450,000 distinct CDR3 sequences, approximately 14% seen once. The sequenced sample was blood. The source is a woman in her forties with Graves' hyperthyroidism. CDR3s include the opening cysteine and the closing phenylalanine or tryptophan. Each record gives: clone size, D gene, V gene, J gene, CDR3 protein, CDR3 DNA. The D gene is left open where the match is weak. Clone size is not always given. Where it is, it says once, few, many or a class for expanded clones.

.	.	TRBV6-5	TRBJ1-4	CASSYSLPNEKLFF	TGTGCCAGCAGTTACTCCTTGCCGAATGAAAAACTGTTTTTT
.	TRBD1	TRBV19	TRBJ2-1	CASSITEQGAGEQFF	TGTGCCAGTAGTATAACGGAACAGGGGGCTGGTGAGCAGTTCTTC
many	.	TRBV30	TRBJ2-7	CAWVKTSYEQYF	TGTGCCTGGGTAAAAACCTCCTACGAGCAGTACTTC
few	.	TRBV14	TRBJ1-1	CASSHPTEAFF	TGTGCCAGCAGCCACCCGACAGAAGCTTTCTTT
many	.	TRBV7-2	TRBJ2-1	CASSFWGYNEQFF	TGTGCCAGCAGCTTTTGGGGGTACAATGAGCAGTTCTTC
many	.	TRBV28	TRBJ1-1	CATHGPGLPNTEAFF	TGTGCCACCCATGGCCCAGGACTACCGAACACTGAAGCTTTCTTT
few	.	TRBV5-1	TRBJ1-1	CASTEQGLGTEAFF	TGCGCCAGCACTGAACAGGGACTAGGCACTGAAGCTTTCTTT
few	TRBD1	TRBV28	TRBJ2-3	CASRVGTGVADTQYF	TGTGCCAGCAGAGTAGGAACAGGGGTGGCAGATACGCAGTATTTT
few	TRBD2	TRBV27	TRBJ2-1	CASNPTPGLAGVKEQFF	TGTGCCAGCAACCCTACCCCGGGACTAGCGGGAGTAAAAGAGCAGTTCTTC
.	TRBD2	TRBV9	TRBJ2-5	CASSLLAGEAGETQYF	TGTGCCAGCAGCCTATTAGCGGGAGAGGCGGGAGAGACCCAGTACTTC
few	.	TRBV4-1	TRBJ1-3	CASSQVKSPRSGNTIYF	TGCGCCAGCAGCCAAGTAAAAAGTCCCCGCTCTGGAAACACCATATATTTT
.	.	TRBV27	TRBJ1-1	CASSLGAGSEAFF	TGTGCCAGCAGTTTAGGGGCCGGGTCTGAAGCTTTCTTT
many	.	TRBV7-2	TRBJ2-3	CASSRFGVADTQYF	TGTGCCAGCAGCCGATTCGGCGTGGCAGATACGCAGTATTTT
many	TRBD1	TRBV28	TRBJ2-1	CASSTPWGDRAGEQFF	TGTGCCAGCTCCACCCCCTGGGGGGACAGGGCTGGTGAGCAGTTCTTC
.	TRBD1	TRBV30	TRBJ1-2	CAWSPQGAVGYTF	TGTGCCTGGAGTCCTCAGGGGGCCGTCGGCTACACCTTC
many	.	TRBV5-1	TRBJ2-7	CASSPGTSLGWEQYF	TGCGCCAGCAGCCCCGGGACATCCCTTGGTTGGGAGCAGTACTTC
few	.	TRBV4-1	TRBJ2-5	CASSQDPLEGSSQETQYF	TGCGCCAGCAGCCAAGACCCATTGGAGGGGTCCTCCCAAGAGACCCAGTACTTC
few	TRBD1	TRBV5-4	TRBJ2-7	CASSLGSPGQNYEQYF	TGTGCCAGCAGCTTGGGATCGCCGGGACAGAATTACGAGCAGTACTTC
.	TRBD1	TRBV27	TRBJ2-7	CASSTRRGGGYEQYF	TGTGCCAGCAGTACAAGAAGAGGGGGCGGCTACGAGCAGTACTTC
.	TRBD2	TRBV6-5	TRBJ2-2	CASSYSIGSGQTGELFF	TGTGCCAGCAGTTACTCGATAGGTAGCGGGCAAACCGGGGAGCTGTTTTTT
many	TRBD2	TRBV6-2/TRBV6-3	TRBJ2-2	CASSRGTSGGRTGELFF	TGTGCCAGCAGTCGCGGGACTAGCGGGGGTCGGACCGGGGAGCTGTTTTTT
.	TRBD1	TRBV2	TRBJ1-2	CASSTGQGYYGYTF	TGTGCCAGCAGTACGGGACAGGGGTACTATGGCTACACCTTC
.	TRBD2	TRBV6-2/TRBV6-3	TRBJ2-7	CASTNPGEGSEQYF	TGTGCCAGCACCAACCCGGGGGAGGGTAGCGAGCAGTACTTC
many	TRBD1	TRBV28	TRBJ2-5	CASSYFEQGAGETQYF	TGTGCCAGCAGTTATTTTGAACAGGGGGCCGGGGAGACCCAGTACTTC
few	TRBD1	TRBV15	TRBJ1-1	CATSRPIQGIRTEAFF	TGTGCCACCAGCAGACCAATACAGGGGATTAGGACTGAAGCTTTCTTT
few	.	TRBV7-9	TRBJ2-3	CASSSTQGATQYF	TGTGCCAGCAGCTCGACCCAAGGGGCTACGCAGTATTTT
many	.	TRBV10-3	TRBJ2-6	CAISESGGLRGTGANVLTF	TGTGCCATCAGTGAGTCCGGGGGTCTCCGGGGCACTGGGGCCAACGTCCTGACTTTC
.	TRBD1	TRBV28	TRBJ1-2	CASSPGGRNYGYTF	TGTGCCAGCAGTCCAGGGGGCAGAAACTATGGCTACACCTTC
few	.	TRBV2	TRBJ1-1	CASSKGVLRENTEAFF	TGTGCCAGCAGCAAGGGGGTATTACGGGAGAACACTGAAGCTTTCTTT
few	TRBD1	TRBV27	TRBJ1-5	CASSRQGFNQPQHF	TGTGCCAGCAGTCGACAGGGATTCAATCAGCCCCAGCATTTT
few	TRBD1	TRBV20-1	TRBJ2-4	CSALQGSENIQYF	TGCAGTGCGCTACAGGGGTCGGAAAACATTCAGTACTTC
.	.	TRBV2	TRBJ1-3	CASSSDSGNTIYF	TGTGCCAGCAGTTCCGACTCTGGAAACACCATATATTTT
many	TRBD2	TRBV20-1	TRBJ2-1	CSARGGLAGGYNEQFF	TGCAGTGCTCGCGGGGGACTAGCGGGGGGCTACAATGAGCAGTTCTTC
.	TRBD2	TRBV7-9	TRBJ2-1	CASSSGTSGSFSEQFF	TGTGCCAGCAGCTCTGGGACTAGCGGGAGTTTCTCTGAGCAGTTCTTC
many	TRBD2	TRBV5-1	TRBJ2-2	CASSTLLGGNAGELFF	TGCGCCAGCAGCACCCTGTTGGGGGGGAACGCCGGGGAGCTGTTTTTT
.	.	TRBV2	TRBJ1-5	CASSPDNFSYQPQHF	TGTGCCAGCAGTCCGGACAATTTCTCCTATCAGCCCCAGCATTTT
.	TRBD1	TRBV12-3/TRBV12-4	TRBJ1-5	CASSGDRGSNQPQHF	TGTGCCAGCAGCGGCGACAGGGGGAGCAATCAGCCCCAGCATTTT
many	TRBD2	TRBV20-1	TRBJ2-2	CSARRQLDGRATNTGELFF	TGCAGTGCTAGACGGCAGCTAGACGGGAGGGCCACGAACACCGGGGAGCTGTTTTTT
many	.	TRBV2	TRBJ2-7	CASSEVITYEQYF	TGTGCCAGCAGTGAAGTTATAACCTACGAGCAGTACTTC
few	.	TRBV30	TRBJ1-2	CAWSSPGEFYGYTF	TGTGCCTGGAGCAGCCCGGGCGAGTTTTATGGCTACACCTTC
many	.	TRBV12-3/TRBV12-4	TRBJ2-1	CASSLALGSYNEQFF	TGTGCCAGCAGTTTAGCGCTAGGCTCCTACAATGAGCAGTTCTTC
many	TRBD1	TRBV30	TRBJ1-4	CAWRRQGSNEKLFF	TGTGCCTGGAGAAGACAGGGTTCTAATGAAAAACTGTTTTTT
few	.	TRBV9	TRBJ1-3	CASSPSVSSGNTIYF	TGTGCCAGCAGCCCTTCAGTGAGCTCTGGAAACACCATATATTTT
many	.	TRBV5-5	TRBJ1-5	CASSLVAGPQPQHF	TGTGCCAGCAGCTTGGTGGCGGGGCCTCAGCCCCAGCATTTT
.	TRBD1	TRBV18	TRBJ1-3	CASSTEGASSGNTIYF	TGTGCCAGCTCCACCGAGGGGGCTTCCTCTGGAAACACCATATATTTT
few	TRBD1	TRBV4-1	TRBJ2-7	CASNQRTGGSYEQYF	TGCGCCAGCAACCAGAGGACAGGGGGCTCCTACGAGCAGTACTTC
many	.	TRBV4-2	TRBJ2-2	CASSQDHSANTGELFF	TGTGCCAGCAGCCAAGATCACAGCGCGAACACCGGGGAGCTGTTTTTT
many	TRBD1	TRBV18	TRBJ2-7	CASSPGTVSYEQYF	TGTGCCAGCAGCCCGGGGACAGTCTCCTACGAGCAGTACTTC
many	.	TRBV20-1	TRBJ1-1	CSARADMNTEAFF	TGCAGTGCTAGAGCGGACATGAACACTGAAGCTTTCTTT
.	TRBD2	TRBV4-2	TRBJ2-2	CASSQEAGWAGELFF	TGTGCCAGCAGCCAAGAAGCGGGGTGGGCCGGGGAGCTGTTTTTT
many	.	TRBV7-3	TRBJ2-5	CASSASGQPQETQYF	TGTGCCAGCAGCGCCAGTGGACAACCACAAGAGACCCAGTACTTC
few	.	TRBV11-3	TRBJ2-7	CASSLTAGSYEQYF	TGTGCCAGCAGCTTGACCGCCGGGAGCTACGAGCAGTACTTC
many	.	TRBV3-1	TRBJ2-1	CASSQDQWNNEQFF	TGTGCCAGCAGCCAAGATCAATGGAACAATGAGCAGTTCTTC
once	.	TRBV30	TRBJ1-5	CAWGPIEYTQHF	TGTGCCTGGGGGCCAATAGAGTATACGCAGCATTTT